Listed here is a single T cell receptor (beta chain). In the authors' methods: Reference gene primer amplification in the assay estimated nucleated cell counts. The repertoire was sequenced with immunoSEQ multiplex PCR; TCRdb's copy has only in-frame clones and lacks some. The V and J calls and clone size come from that table; D and trimming were worked out from the DNA. The repertoire holds 70,000 to 75,000 clones, approximately 78% seen once, with roughly 4.8% in the top ten. This entry is derived from a study of blood T cell repertoires in COVID-19. Study overall: Sources were T cells, B-cell-depleted T cells, or PBMCs; the material itself was cDNA or gDNA.

The CDR3 is made up of 14 amino acids. Germline assignment: CDR1 LGHDT and CDR2 YNNKEL (reference sequence). V trimming: 0 bases; J trimming: 7 bases; junction bases outside the gene matches: 3. Sequenced input: peripheral blood. The rearrangement links TRBV3-1 (or the pseudogene TRBV3-2) to TRBJ2-7; 10 bases are a match to TRBD1. The receptor was isolated from a woman over 75 with active or convalescent COVID-19. Here the CDR3 DNA reads TGTGCCAGCAGCCAAGATTGGACAGGGGGGGAGCAGTACTTC. As protein: CASSQDWTGGEQYF.